The 21 T cell receptor beta chains below come from one sample, sequenced in a study of control samples from healthy donors and cancer patients. The method was immunoSEQ multiplex PCR; TCRdb's version includes in-frame clones alone and lacks a portion of them. The data hold 150,000 to 200,000 clones, with about 90% observed a single time. Sequenced sample: blood. Receptor source: a man aged 18 to 30 in good health.

The chain combines TRBV29-1 with TRBJ2-7; 9 bases line up with TRBD1. Germline V gene data show CDR1 as SQVTM and CDR2 as ANQGSEA. The CDR3 has 13 residues. The J segment lost 5 bases and the V segment lost 4 bases, leaving 6 bases of the junction unmatched. As DNA, the CDR3 is TGCAGCGTTGCACCTGGGACAGGGAACGAGCAGTACTTC. This sequence encodes CSVAPGTGNEQYF.

The CDR3 DNA follows: TGTGCCAGCAGCTACCCCGGAGGAAGGGGAAAAGAGACCCAGTACTTC. This encodes CASSYPGGRGKETQYF. V and J are TRBV4-2 and TRBJ2-5; D is perhaps TRBD1 or TRBD2 (5 bases each). Germline V gene sequence: CDR1 LGHNA, CDR2 YNFKEQ. CDR3 length equals 16 residues. V gave up 5 bases and J gave up 3 bases, with 19 bases separating them.

The chain recombines TRBV20-1 with TRBJ1-2; the D is unclear. CDR3 length: 11 residues. Per germline, CDR1 DFQATT and CDR2 SNEGSKA (reference sequence). Trimming shortened V by 5 bases and J by 2 bases, and 6 bases separated the two germline ends. The CDR3 spells CSAWENYGYTF. The CDR3 DNA follows: TGCAGTGCTTGGGAGAACTATGGCTACACCTTC.

The chain has TRBV13 and TRBJ1-1; D is unclear. Germline V lookup: CDR1 PRHDT, CDR2 FYEKMQ (reference sequence). The ends were cut back, 3 bases at V and 0 bases at J, with 2 bases in the middle. The CDR3 length is 12 residues. The CDR3, as DNA: TGTGCCAGCAGCTTCGTGAACACTGAAGCTTTCTTT. Its protein is CASSFVNTEAFF.

Comment on this clone: At one end the junction does not follow the germline gene, possibly because of a read error. The gene calls are TRBV3-1 (or the pseudogene TRBV3-2) and TRBJ1-2; tentatively, D is TRBD1 (6 bases). The CDR3 extends over 13 amino acids. Germline CDR1 reads LGHDT; CDR2 reads YNNKEL (reference sequence). This CDR3 is CASSQLKKGTQTF. DNA for the CDR3: TGTGCCAGCAGCCAACTTAAAAAAGGGACACAGACTTTC.

The chain links TRBV29-1 to TRBJ2-4, with D tentatively TRBD1 or TRBD2 (5 bases each). The ends were cut back, 5 bases at V and 9 bases at J, with 17 bases in the middle. The CDR3 sequence is 13 residues long. CDR1 and CDR2 (germline): SQVTM, ANQGSEA. The CDR3 is CSVLPDSGGIQYF. The DNA for the CDR3 is TGCAGCGTTCTTCCGGATTCTGGGGGCATTCAGTACTTC.

The chain combines TRBV11-2 with TRBJ2-7; TRBD2 matches at 8 bases. The germline CDR1 and CDR2 sequences are SGHAT and FQNNGV. This CDR3 has 16 residues. The J segment lost 3 bases and the V segment lost 0 bases, leaving 7 bases of the junction unmatched. CDR3 protein: CASSLDSGGVGYEQYF. The CDR3, as DNA: TGTGCCAGCAGCTTAGATTCGGGAGGGGTCGGCTACGAGCAGTACTTC.

This chain connects TRBV13 to TRBJ2-7; 9 bases are a match to TRBD1. CDR1 and CDR2 from the germline V gene are PRHDT and FYEKMQ (reference sequence). This CDR3 region has 15 residues. V shed 2 bases, J shed 2 bases, and the junction held 4 bases outside the gene matches. DNA of the CDR3: TGTGCCAGCAGCTTACCCGGGACAGGGCCCTACGAGCAGTACTTC. Translating gives CASSLPGTGPYEQYF.

This chain links TRBV28 with TRBJ2-2; 9 bases match TRBD1. Germline-derived CDR1 and CDR2 are MDHEN and SYDVKM. There are 15 residues in the CDR3. The J segment lost 5 bases and the V segment lost 6 bases, leaving 7 bases of the junction unmatched. CDR3 in amino acids: CASRGDRDSTGELFF. The CDR3 DNA reads TGTGCCAGCAGGGGGGACAGGGACTCTACCGGGGAGCTGTTTTTT.

The rearrangement joins TRBV4-3 to TRBJ2-3; 10 nucleotides align to TRBD2. Germline trimming cut 1 base from V and 3 bases from J; bases unmatched to any gene: 13. CDR3 size: 19 residues. CDR1 is LGHNA, CDR2 YSLEER, per germline. The DNA for the CDR3 is TGCGCCAGCAGCCAAGTTGGGCCTAGCGGGGGAGTCATTACAGATACGCAGTATTTT. This sequence encodes CASSQVGPSGGVITDTQYF.

The chain has TRBV6-2 or TRBV6-3 and TRBJ2-1; perhaps TRBD2 as D (6 bases). The CDR3 spans 14 residues. The V and J ends lost 3 bases and 6 bases respectively, with 12 bases between them. Germline V lookup: CDR1 MNHEY, CDR2 SVGEGT. CDR3 sequence: CASSYLAGFNEQFF. In DNA, the CDR3 is TGTGCCAGCAGTTATTTGGCGGGATTCAATGAGCAGTTCTTC.

The rearrangement links TRBV2 to TRBJ2-1; D tentatively fits TRBD1 or TRBD2 (5 bases each). The V gene lost 7 bases and the J gene lost 6 bases, with 22 bases spanning the gap. The CDR3 runs 16 residues. Germline CDR1 SNHLY, CDR2 FYNNEI. The CDR3 nucleotides read TGTGCCAGCAAACCGCCCGGGACGGTAGGGATCAATGAGCAGTTCTTC. As protein: CASKPPGTVGINEQFF.

The V call is TRBV6-2 or TRBV6-3, the J call TRBJ2-7, with unresolved D. This CDR3 has 15 residues. Per germline, CDR1 MNHEY and CDR2 SVGEGT. The V and J ends lost 1 base and 0 bases respectively, with 10 bases between them. CDR3 DNA: TGTGCCAGCAGTTACTTCTATGAGAGCTCCTACGAGCAGTACTTC. Translated: CASSYFYESSYEQYF.

The chain carries TRBV6-2 or TRBV6-3 and TRBJ2-5, with 8 positions matching TRBD2. With 5 bases clipped from V and 5 bases from J, the junction kept 10 bases outside the gene matches. The length of the CDR3 is 15 residues. The germline gives CDR1 MNHEY, CDR2 SVGEGT. The CDR3 nucleotides read TGTGCCAGCAGTCGAGCGGGGGCTGCGGATGAGACCCAGTACTTC. This gives the protein CASSRAGAADETQYF.

The rearrangement links TRBV18 to TRBJ2-1; D gene unclear. CDR3 length: 14 residues. Germline CDR1 reads KGHSH; CDR2 reads LQKENI. V was cut by 2 bases and J by 3 bases, with 8 bases left in between. In DNA, the CDR3 is TGTGCCAGCTCACCATCCCGAGGCTACAATGAGCAGTTCTTC. Its protein product is CASSPSRGYNEQFF.

The CDR3 sequence is CASSPAQGLSSTGELFF. For the CDR3, the DNA is TGTGCCAGCTCACCCGCACAAGGACTTTCCTCCACCGGGGAGCTGTTTTTT. The V call is TRBV18, the J call TRBJ2-2, with D perhaps TRBD2 (5 bases). V was shortened by 3 bases and J by 4 bases, with 18 bases between the two germline ends. The germline V gene encodes CDR1 KGHSH and CDR2 LQKENI. There are 17 residues in the CDR3.

The rearrangement links TRBV30 to TRBJ2-7; D remains unclear. CDR1 is GTSNPN and CDR2 is SVGIG in the germline V gene (reference sequence). Trimming removed 0 bases at V and 3 bases at J, with 6 bases between. This CDR3 region has 12 residues. In DNA form, the CDR3 reads TGTGCCTGGAGTGTAAAAGTCTACGAGCAGTACTTC. The encoded protein is CAWSVKVYEQYF.

This chain uses TRBV18 with TRBJ2-7, with 7 nucleotides matching TRBD1. CDR1 and CDR2 from the germline V gene are KGHSH and LQKENI. This CDR3 has 15 amino acids. V lost 4 bases and J lost 4; bases outside the gene matches: 10. The CDR3 nucleotides read TGTGCCAGCTCACTCCAGACAGGGCAAGAGTACGAGCAGTACTTC. Protein sequence: CASSLQTGQEYEQYF.

The chain employs TRBV28 and TRBJ2-2; the D call may be TRBD1 or TRBD2 (7 bases each). The CDR3 spans 21 residues. The germline CDR1 and CDR2 sequences are MDHEN and SYDVKM. Trimming took 5 bases from V and 0 from J, leaving 28 bases between them. DNA for the CDR3: TGTGCCAGCAGTCCCTTCTTGTTCTCAGGGGGGGACTACTCGAACACCGGGGAGCTGTTTTTT. Translated, it gives CASSPFLFSGGDYSNTGELFF.

The chain links TRBV4-2 to TRBJ1-2; D is unclear. Germline lookup yields CDR1 LGHNA and CDR2 YNFKEQ. The CDR3 length is 15 residues. V lost 0 bases and J lost 3, with 11 bases in between. In DNA form, the CDR3 reads TGTGCCAGCAGCCAAGATCCAAAAGGCGACTATGGCTACACCTTC. Protein sequence: CASSQDPKGDYGYTF.

The chain employs TRBV3-1 (or the pseudogene TRBV3-2) and TRBJ2-5; 7 bases align to TRBD1. The CDR3 sequence is 16 residues long. Germline CDR1 reads LGHDT; CDR2 reads YNNKEL (reference sequence). V was clipped by 0 bases and J by 5 bases; unmatched bases: 9. CDR3 sequence: CASSQDYETGVETQYF. For the CDR3, the DNA is TGTGCCAGCAGCCAAGATTACGAAACAGGGGTGGAGACCCAGTACTTC.